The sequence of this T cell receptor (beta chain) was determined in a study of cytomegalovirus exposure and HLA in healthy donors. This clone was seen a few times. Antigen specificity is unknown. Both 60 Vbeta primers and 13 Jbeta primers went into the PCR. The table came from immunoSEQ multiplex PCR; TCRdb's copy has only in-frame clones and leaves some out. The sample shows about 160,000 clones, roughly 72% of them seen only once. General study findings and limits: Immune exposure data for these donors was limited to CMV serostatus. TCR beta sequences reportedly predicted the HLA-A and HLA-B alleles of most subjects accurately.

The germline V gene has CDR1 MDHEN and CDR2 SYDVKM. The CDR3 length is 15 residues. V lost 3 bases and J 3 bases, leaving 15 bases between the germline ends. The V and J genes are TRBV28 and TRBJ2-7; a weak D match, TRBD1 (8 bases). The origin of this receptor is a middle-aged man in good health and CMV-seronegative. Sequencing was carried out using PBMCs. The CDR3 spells CASSLAGDRNYEQYF. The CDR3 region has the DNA TGTGCCAGCAGTTTGGCGGGGGACAGGAACTACGAGCAGTACTTC. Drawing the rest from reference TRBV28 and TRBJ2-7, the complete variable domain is DVKVTQSSRYLVKRTGEKVFLECVQDMDHENMFWYRQDPGLGLRLIYFSYDVKMKEKGDIPEGYSVSREKKERFSLILESASTNQTSMYLCASSLAGDRNYEQYFGPGTRLTVT.